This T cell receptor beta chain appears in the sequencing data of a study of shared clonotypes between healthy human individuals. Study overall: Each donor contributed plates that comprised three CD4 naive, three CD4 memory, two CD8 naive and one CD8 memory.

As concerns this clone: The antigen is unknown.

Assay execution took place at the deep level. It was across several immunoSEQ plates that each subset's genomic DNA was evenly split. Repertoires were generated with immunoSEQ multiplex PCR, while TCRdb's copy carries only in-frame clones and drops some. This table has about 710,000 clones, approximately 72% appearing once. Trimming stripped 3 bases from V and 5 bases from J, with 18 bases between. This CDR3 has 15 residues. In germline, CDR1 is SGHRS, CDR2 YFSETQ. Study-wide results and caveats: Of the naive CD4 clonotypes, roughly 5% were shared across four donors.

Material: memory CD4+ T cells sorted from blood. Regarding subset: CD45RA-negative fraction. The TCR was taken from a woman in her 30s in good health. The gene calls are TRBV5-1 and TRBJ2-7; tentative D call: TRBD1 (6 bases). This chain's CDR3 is CASSSQGMSFDEQYF. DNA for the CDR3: TGCGCCAGCAGCTCACAGGGTATGTCGTTCGACGAGCAGTACTTC.